This T cell receptor beta chain was found in a study of cytomegalovirus exposure and HLA in healthy donors. Samples came from healthy bone marrow donors. The PCR ran on 60 Vbeta and 13 Jbeta primers. This table comes from immunoSEQ multiplex PCR, and its TCRdb copy is limited to in-frame clones, with some not included. The record lists roughly 54,000 clones, of which the ten most abundant hold 10% to 15%. The germline V gene encodes CDR1 MGHRA and CDR2 YSYEKL. The CDR3 contains 15 residues. V lost 0 bases and J 1 base, leaving 7 bases between the germline ends. This sequence joins TRBV4-1 and TRBJ1-3, with TRBD1 as a possible D gene (5 bases). The source material was PBMCs. This TCR came from a woman aged 25 to 45 in good health and CMV-seropositive. The chain's CDR3 is CASSQDRGSGNTIYF. The CDR3 nucleotides are TGCGCCAGCAGCCAAGACCGGGGGTCTGGAAACACCATATATTTT.